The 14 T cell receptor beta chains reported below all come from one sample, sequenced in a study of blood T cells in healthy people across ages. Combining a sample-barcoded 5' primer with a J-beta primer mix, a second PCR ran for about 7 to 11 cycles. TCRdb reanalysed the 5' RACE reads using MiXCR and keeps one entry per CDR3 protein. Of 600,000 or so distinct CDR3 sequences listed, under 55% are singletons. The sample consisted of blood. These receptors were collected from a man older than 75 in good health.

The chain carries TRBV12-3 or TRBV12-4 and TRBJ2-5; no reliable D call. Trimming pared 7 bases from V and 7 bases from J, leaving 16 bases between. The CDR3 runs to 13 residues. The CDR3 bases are TGTGCCAGCACCCGATATGAGGAAGGGACCCAGTACTTC. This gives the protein CASTRYEEGTQYF.

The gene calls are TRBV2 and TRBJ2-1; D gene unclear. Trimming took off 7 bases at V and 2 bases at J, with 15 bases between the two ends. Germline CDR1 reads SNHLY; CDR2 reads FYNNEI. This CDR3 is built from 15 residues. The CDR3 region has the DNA TGTGCCAGCAACGAACAGCGATCGCCCTACAATGAGCAGTTCTTC. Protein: CASNEQRSPYNEQFF.

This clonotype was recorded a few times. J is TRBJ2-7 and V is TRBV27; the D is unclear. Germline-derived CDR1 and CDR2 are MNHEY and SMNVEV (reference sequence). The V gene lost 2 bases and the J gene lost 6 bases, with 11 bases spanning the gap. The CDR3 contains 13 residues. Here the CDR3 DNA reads TGTGCCAGCAGTTTAGGGCTCCTAGGCGAGCAGTACTTC. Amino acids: CASSLGLLGEQYF.

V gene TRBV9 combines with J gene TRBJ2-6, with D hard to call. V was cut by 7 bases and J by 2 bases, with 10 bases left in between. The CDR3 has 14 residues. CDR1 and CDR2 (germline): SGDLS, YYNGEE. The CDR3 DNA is TGTGCCAGCGAACAAGGGCCTGGGGCCAACGTCCTGACTTTC. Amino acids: CASEQGPGANVLTF.

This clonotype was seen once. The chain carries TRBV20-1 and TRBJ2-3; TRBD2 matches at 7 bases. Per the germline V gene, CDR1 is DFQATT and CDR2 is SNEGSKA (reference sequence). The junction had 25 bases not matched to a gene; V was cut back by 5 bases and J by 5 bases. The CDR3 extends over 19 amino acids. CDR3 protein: CSASTSTGRGGGLQDTQYF. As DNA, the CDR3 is TGCAGTGCTTCTACCTCTACCGGTAGGGGCGGGGGACTGCAAGATACGCAGTATTTT.

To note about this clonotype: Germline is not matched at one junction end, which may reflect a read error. The CDR3 sequence: CGSSYRASSEQYF. The DNA for the CDR3 is TGTGGCAGCAGTTACCGGGCTAGCAGCGAGCAGTACTTC. The chain combines TRBV6-5 with TRBJ2-7; D possibly corresponds to TRBD2 (5 bases). Per germline, CDR1 MNHEY and CDR2 SVGAGI. This CDR3 is 13 amino acids long.

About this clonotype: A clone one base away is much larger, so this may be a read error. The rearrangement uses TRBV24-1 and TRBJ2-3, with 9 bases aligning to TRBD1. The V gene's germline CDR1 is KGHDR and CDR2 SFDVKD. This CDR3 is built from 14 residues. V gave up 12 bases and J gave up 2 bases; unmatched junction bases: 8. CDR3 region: CASQGASITDTQYF. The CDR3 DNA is TGTGCCTCACAGGGGGCCTCAATCACAGATACGCAGTATTTT.

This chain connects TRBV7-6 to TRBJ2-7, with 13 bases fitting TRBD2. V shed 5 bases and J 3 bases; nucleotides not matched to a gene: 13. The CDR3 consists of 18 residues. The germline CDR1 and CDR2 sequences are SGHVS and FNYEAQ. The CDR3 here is CASSHGEGLAGESYEQYF. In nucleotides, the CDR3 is TGTGCCAGCAGCCATGGGGAAGGACTAGCGGGAGAGAGCTACGAGCAGTACTTC.

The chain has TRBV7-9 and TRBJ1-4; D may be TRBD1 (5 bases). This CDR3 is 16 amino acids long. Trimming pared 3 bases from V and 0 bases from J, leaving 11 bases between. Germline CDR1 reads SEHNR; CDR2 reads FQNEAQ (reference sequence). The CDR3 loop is CASSFRVGTTNEKLFF. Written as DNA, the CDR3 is TGTGCCAGCAGCTTCAGGGTGGGGACAACTAATGAAAAACTGTTTTTT.

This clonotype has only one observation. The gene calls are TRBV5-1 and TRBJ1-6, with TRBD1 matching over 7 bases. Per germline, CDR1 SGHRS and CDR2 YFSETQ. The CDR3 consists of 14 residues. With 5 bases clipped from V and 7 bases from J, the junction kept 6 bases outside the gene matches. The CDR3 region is CASRWTGANSPLHF. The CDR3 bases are TGCGCCAGCAGGTGGACAGGAGCAAATTCACCCCTCCACTTT.

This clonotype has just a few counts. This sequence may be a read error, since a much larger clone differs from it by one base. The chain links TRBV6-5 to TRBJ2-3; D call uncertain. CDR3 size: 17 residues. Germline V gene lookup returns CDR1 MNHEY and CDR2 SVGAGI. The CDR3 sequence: CASGYTGSNPSTDTQYF. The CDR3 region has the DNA TGTGCCAGCGGTTACACCGGCTCAAACCCTAGCACAGATACGCAGTATTTT.

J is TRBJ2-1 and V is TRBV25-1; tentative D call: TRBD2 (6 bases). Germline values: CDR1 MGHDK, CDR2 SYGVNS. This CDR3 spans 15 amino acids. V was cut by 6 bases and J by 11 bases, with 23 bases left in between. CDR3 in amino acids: CASSPNLGVAGKQFF. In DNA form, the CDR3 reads TGTGCCAGCAGCCCTAACCTGGGTGTCGCGGGAAAGCAGTTCTTC.

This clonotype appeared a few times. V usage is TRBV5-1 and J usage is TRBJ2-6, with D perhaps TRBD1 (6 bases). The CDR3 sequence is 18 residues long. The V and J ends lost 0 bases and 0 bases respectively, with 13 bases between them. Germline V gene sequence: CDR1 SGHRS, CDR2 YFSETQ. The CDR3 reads CASSLGQVFLSGANVLTF. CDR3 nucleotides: TGCGCCAGCAGCTTGGGACAGGTATTCCTCTCTGGGGCCAACGTCCTGACTTTC.

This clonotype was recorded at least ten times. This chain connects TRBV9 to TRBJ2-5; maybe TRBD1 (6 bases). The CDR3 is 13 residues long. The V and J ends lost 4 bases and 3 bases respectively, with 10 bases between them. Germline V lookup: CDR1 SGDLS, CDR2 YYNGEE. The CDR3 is CASSSGQKETQYF. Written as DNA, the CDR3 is TGTGCCAGCAGCTCAGGACAGAAAGAGACCCAGTACTTC.